These T cell receptor beta chains were read from a single sample in a study of OX40 agonist ivuxolimab in advanced cancers. Sequencing used immunoSEQ multiplex PCR; TCRdb keeps in-frame clones, though not all of them. The sample lists some 40,000 clones; about 83% were seen once. The sequences come from CD4+ or CD8+ T cells sorted from blood, collected in a trial of the OX40 agonist ivuxolimab. These receptors came from an adult with an advanced solid tumor such as melanoma, head and neck, liver or kidney cancer. The CDR3 runs from the conserved cysteine through the conserved F or W. Fields, in order: V gene, D gene, J gene, clone size, CDR3 protein, CDR3 DNA. D genes are given only for firm matches. Only some rows state a clone size, as once, few, many or a class for expanded clones.

TRBV27	NA	TRBJ2-7	once	CASSLSGGGKQYF	TGTGCCAGCAGTTTATCAGGAGGCGGGAAGCAGTACTTC
TRBV19	TRBD1	TRBJ2-5	NA	CASRGRVETQYF	TGTGCCAGCAGGGGGCGGGTCGAGACCCAGTACTTC
TRBV29-1	NA	TRBJ1-1	NA	CSVVGGGGKAEAFF	TGCAGCGTTGTTGGAGGGGGGGGGAAGGCTGAAGCTTTCTTT
TRBV19	NA	TRBJ1-1	medium-sized	CASRGWVTEAFF	TGTGCCAGTAGGGGTTGGGTCACTGAAGCTTTCTTT
TRBV28	NA	TRBJ2-7	NA	CASSFPNYEQYF	TGTGCCAGCAGTTTTCCCAACTACGAGCAGTACTTC
TRBV4-1	TRBD2	TRBJ2-3	NA	CASSQGPGAGARDTQYF	TGCGCCAGCAGCCAAGGCCCCGGAGCGGGAGCGAGGGATACGCAGTATTTT
TRBV7-7	TRBD1	TRBJ2-7	NA	CASSYDRGPNEQYF	TGTGCTAGCAGCTATGACAGGGGGCCCAACGAGCAGTACTTC
TRBV7-2	TRBD1	TRBJ2-1	NA	CASSLGQGVYNEQFF	TGTGCCAGCAGCTTGGGACAGGGGGTCTACAATGAGCAGTTCTTC
TRBV4-1	TRBD1	TRBJ2-5	NA	CASSRKGTGQGLETQYF	TGCGCCAGCAGCCGAAAGGGCACGGGACAGGGTTTAGAGACCCAGTACTTC
TRBV28	TRBD1	TRBJ1-5	NA	CASRLSDRYSQPQHF	TGTGCCAGCAGATTATCGGACAGGTACTCCCAGCCCCAGCATTTT
TRBV5-1	NA	TRBJ2-7	NA	CASAQDGAYEQYF	TGCGCCAGCGCCCAGGACGGGGCCTACGAGCAGTACTTC
TRBV5-1	NA	TRBJ2-1	NA	CASTTRSSSYNEQFF	TGCGCCAGCACGACCAGGAGTAGCTCCTACAATGAGCAGTTCTTC
TRBV30	NA	TRBJ2-1	NA	CAWSARGSGFYNEQFF	TGTGCCTGGAGTGCCCGAGGGTCAGGCTTCTACAATGAGCAGTTCTTC
TRBV27	TRBD2	TRBJ2-3	few	CASSLSIASGRVPDTQYF	TGTGCCAGCAGTTTATCGATAGCTAGCGGGAGGGTCCCAGATACGCAGTATTTT
TRBV27	TRBD1	TRBJ2-1	NA	CASRRTGDTEQFF	TGTGCCAGCAGGCGGACAGGAGACACGGAGCAGTTCTTC
TRBV7-8	NA	TRBJ1-4	NA	CASSPRLGANEKLFF	TGTGCCAGCAGCCCACGCCTGGGGGCTAATGAAAAACTGTTTTTT
TRBV7-9	TRBD1	TRBJ1-2	NA	CASSSPGPGGLDGYTF	TGTGCCAGCAGCTCGCCCGGGCCAGGGGGCTTGGATGGCTACACCTTC
TRBV19	TRBD2	TRBJ2-3	NA	CASSIGTSGSSLRNTQYF	TGTGCCAGTAGTATAGGGACTAGCGGGAGTTCTCTCCGGAATACGCAGTATTTT
TRBV10-1	TRBD1	TRBJ1-1	NA	CASSEQQGLTEAFF	TGCGCCAGCAGTGAGCAACAGGGGCTCACTGAAGCTTTCTTT
TRBV7-2	NA	TRBJ2-1	NA	CASSSPTTGPYNEQFF	TGTGCCAGCAGCTCCCCCACGACAGGACCCTACAATGAGCAGTTCTTC
TRBV2	TRBD2	TRBJ2-5	NA	CASSTRLAGQETQYF	TGTGCCAGCAGTACCCGACTAGCGGGGCAAGAGACCCAGTACTTC
TRBV11-2	NA	TRBJ1-1	NA	CASSLVWEKAFF	TGTGCCAGCAGCTTAGTTTGGGAGAAAGCTTTCTTT
TRBV5-1	TRBD2	TRBJ2-3	NA	CASSRSGSADTQYF	TGCGCCAGCAGTCGCAGCGGGAGTGCAGATACGCAGTATTTT
TRBV29-1	NA	TRBJ2-1	NA	CSAGSGTLSYNEQFF	TGCAGCGCGGGGTCCGGGACACTCTCCTACAATGAGCAGTTCTTC
TRBV11-1	TRBD1	TRBJ2-7	NA	CASCGQGDYEQYF	TGTGCCAGCTGCGGACAGGGGGACTACGAGCAGTACTTC
TRBV5-1	NA	TRBJ2-1	NA	CASSLSGSGSNEQFF	TGCGCCAGCAGCTTGTCGGGAAGCGGTTCCAATGAGCAGTTCTTC
TRBV30	TRBD2	TRBJ2-5	few	CAWSNGLGVTSGPMEETQYF	TGTGCCTGGAGTAACGGACTAGGGGTGACTAGCGGTCCCATGGAAGAGACCCAGTACTTC
TRBV29-1	NA	TRBJ2-5	NA	CSAGRGFETQYF	TGCAGCGCCGGTCGGGGATTCGAGACCCAGTACTTC
TRBV4-2	NA	TRBJ2-7	NA	CASSQDLYGAYEQYF	TGTGCCAGCAGCCAAGATCTGTATGGAGCCTACGAGCAGTACTTC
TRBV5-1	TRBD1	TRBJ1-1	few	CASSLGTGANTEAFF	TGCGCCAGCAGCTTGGGGACAGGGGCGAACACTGAAGCTTTCTTT
TRBV6-1	NA	TRBJ2-7	NA	CAHSQGRSYEQYF	TGTGCCCATTCCCAGGGAAGGTCCTACGAGCAGTACTTC
TRBV19	NA	TRBJ1-5	NA	CASSRAGGNQPQHF	TGTGCCAGTAGTCGGGCGGGGGGCAATCAGCCCCAGCATTTT
TRBV27	TRBD2	TRBJ2-5	NA	CASRKAGVRETQYF	TGTGCCAGCAGGAAAGCGGGAGTCAGGGAGACCCAGTACTTC
TRBV30	TRBD1	TRBJ2-3	NA	CAWTPTGGVTDTQYF	TGTGCCTGGACTCCGACAGGGGGCGTCACAGATACGCAGTATTTT
TRBV7-2	TRBD1	TRBJ2-7	NA	CASSLGGQKYEQYF	TGTGCCAGCAGCTTAGGGGGACAGAAATACGAGCAGTACTTC
TRBV9	NA	TRBJ2-1	NA	CASSVGRWARNEQFF	TGTGCCAGCAGCGTAGGCAGATGGGCAAGGAATGAGCAGTTCTTC
TRBV27	NA	TRBJ1-6	NA	CASSSYHTGPGSPLHF	TGTGCCAGCAGTTCCTACCATACGGGACCGGGTTCACCCCTCCACTTT
TRBV27	TRBD2	TRBJ2-1	NA	CASSPRLAGGPDNEQFF	TGTGCCAGCAGTCCTCGACTAGCGGGAGGGCCTGACAATGAGCAGTTCTTC
TRBV7-2	TRBD1	TRBJ2-7	NA	CASGDRGRYEQYF	TGTGCCAGCGGCGACAGGGGTCGGTACGAGCAGTACTTC
TRBV7-2	TRBD1	TRBJ1-5	NA	CASSQDRSYEPQHF	TGTGCCAGCAGTCAGGACAGGTCCTATGAGCCCCAGCATTTT